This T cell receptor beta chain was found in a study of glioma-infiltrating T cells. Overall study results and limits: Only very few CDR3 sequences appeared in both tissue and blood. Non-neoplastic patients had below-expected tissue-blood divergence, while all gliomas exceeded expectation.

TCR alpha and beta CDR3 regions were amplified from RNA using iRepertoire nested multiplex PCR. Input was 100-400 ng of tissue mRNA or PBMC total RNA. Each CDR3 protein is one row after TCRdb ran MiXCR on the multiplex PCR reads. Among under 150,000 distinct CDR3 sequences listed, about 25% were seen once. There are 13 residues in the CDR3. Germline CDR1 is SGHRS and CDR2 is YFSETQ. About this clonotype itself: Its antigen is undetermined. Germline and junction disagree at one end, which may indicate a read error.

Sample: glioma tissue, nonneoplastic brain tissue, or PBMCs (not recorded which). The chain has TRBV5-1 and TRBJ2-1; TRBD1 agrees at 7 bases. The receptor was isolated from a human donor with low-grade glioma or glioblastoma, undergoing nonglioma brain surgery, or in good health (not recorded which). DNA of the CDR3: TGCGCCAGCAGTCGAGCCCAGGGGGATGAGCAGTTCTTT. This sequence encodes CASSRAQGDEQFF.